This T cell receptor beta chain was found in a study of control samples from healthy donors and cancer patients. Clones were sequenced by immunoSEQ multiplex PCR, and TCRdb holds only the in-frame ones, with some missing. The table has approximately 140,000 clones, less than 95% seen once. The source of this sequence is a man between 18 and 35 years old in good health. The sample comprised blood.

CDR3 in DNA: TGTGCCAGCAGTAGTGGACAGGCCCCCTACGAGCAGTACTTC. Its protein product is CASSSGQAPYEQYF. The J gene is TRBJ2-7, the V gene TRBV28; 7 nucleotides agree with TRBD1. J lost 2 bases, V lost 5 bases, and 6 bases had no gene match. From germline, CDR1 is MDHEN and CDR2 SYDVKM. CDR3 size: 14 residues.